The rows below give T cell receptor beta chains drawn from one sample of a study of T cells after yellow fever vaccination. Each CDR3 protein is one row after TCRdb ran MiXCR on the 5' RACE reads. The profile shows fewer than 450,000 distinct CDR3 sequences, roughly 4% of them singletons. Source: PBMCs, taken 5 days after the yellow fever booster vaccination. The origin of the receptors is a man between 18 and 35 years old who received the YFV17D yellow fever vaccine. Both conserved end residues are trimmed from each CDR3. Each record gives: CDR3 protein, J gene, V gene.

AIKKAGNTIY TRBJ1-3 TRBV5-4
ASSVGPASGATYEQY TRBJ2-7 TRBV9
ASSPPTDYGYT TRBJ1-2 TRBV18
ASRYDRAYEQY TRBJ2-7 TRBV5-1
ASSYPELGTGVDTQY TRBJ2-3 TRBV18
ASSQQQGNYGYT TRBJ1-2 TRBV14
ASTSTGLGSSYEQY TRBJ2-7 TRBV6-1
ASSMWGGAVNEQF TRBJ2-1 TRBV7-2
ASSWGGPEETQY TRBJ2-5 TRBV5-1
SARKYPQLF TRBJ1-4 TRBV20-1
AWAKGQPYEQY TRBJ2-7 TRBV30
ASSSAGSGTGWVVEQF TRBJ2-1 TRBV7-9
ASSPGTGSPTDTQY TRBJ2-3 TRBV5-1
ASSMQGTDTQY TRBJ2-3 TRBV19
ASTSRRFAASPLH TRBJ1-6 TRBV12-3/TRBV12-4
ATSDLVRRQFRETQY TRBJ2-5 TRBV24-1
ASSWASGVNTEAF TRBJ1-1 TRBV5-1
SVNGGADSKNIQY TRBJ2-4 TRBV29-1
SAFSVDSNTGELF TRBJ2-2 TRBV20-1
ASSSFSYNEQF TRBJ2-1 TRBV7-9
ASSLVRGDAYGYT TRBJ1-2 TRBV5-5
ASSPREGVADTQY TRBJ2-3 TRBV9
ASSRPLDRDYTDTQY TRBJ2-3 TRBV7-2
ASSLSSGATQY TRBJ2-3 TRBV12-3/TRBV12-4
ASSSSGGYEQY TRBJ2-7 TRBV6-2/TRBV6-3
ASSVVGVGSPLH TRBJ1-6 TRBV9
ASSIRQGRDIQY TRBJ2-4 TRBV12-3/TRBV12-4
SVGLAGTYEQY TRBJ2-7 TRBV29-1
ASSSGVGYTGELF TRBJ2-2 TRBV11-3
ASSLAPASTSQF TRBJ2-1 TRBV7-9
ASRPTSGVGLDTQY TRBJ2-3 TRBV6-2/TRBV6-3
AISGTVSGANVLT TRBJ2-6 TRBV10-3
ASRTQGYGYT TRBJ1-2 TRBV2
ASSQDGSGGTTGELF TRBJ2-2 TRBV4-2
ASSPGTQSSYEQY TRBJ2-7 TRBV12-3/TRBV12-4
ASSLWGQGIVRNEQF TRBJ2-1 TRBV7-3
ASSTLGPTTDTQY TRBJ2-3 TRBV28
ASRGGGHSYNSPLH TRBJ1-6 TRBV12-3/TRBV12-4
ASSLRSQGDSPLH TRBJ1-6 TRBV7-2
ASRDQQGVGSPLH TRBJ1-6 TRBV12-3/TRBV12-4
ASSGQAGAHNEQF TRBJ2-1 TRBV7-9
ASSAYTGGQETQY TRBJ2-5 TRBV6-1
ASSIEEGFAEAF TRBJ1-1 TRBV19
ASSPGGSRPGNTIY TRBJ1-3 TRBV18
ASSQAVRQGIAGANVLT TRBJ2-6 TRBV4-1
ASGNNEQF TRBJ2-1 TRBV14
ASSSMGGARLYEQY TRBJ2-7 TRBV5-4
ASSLGPGTSGGREQF TRBJ2-1 TRBV5-1
ASSWVSPGANVLT TRBJ2-6 TRBV23-1
ASSLYGPPGETQY TRBJ2-5 TRBV6-2/TRBV6-3
ASSSPGLASDTQY TRBJ2-3 TRBV7-2